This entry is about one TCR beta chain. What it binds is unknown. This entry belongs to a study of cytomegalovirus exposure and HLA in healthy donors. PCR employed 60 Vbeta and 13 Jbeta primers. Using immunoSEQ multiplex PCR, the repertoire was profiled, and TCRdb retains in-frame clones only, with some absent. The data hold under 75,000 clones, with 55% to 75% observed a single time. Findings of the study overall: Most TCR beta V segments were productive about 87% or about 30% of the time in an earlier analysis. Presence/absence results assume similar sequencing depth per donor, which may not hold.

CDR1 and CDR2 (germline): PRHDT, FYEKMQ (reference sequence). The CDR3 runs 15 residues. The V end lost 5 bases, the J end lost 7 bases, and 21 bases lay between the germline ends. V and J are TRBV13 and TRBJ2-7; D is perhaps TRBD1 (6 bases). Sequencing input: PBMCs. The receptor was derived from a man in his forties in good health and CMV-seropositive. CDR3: CASSHTIKQGGEQYF. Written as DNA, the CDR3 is TGTGCCAGCAGCCATACCATAAAACAGGGCGGGGAGCAGTACTTC.